This T cell receptor (beta chain) was documented in a study of cytomegalovirus exposure and HLA in healthy donors. The PCR contained 60 Vbeta and 13 Jbeta primers. TCRdb's table, derived via immunoSEQ multiplex PCR, lists solely in-frame clones and lacks some. The data hold about 180,000 clones, with over 75% observed a single time. This CDR3 contains 13 residues. Losses at the gene ends were 3 bases for V and 4 bases for J; bases not matched to a gene: 0. Germline assignment: CDR1 SGHVS and CDR2 FQNEAQ. The chain carries TRBV7-8 and TRBJ1-1; 9 positions match TRBD1. The sample comprised PBMCs. This receptor was identified in a woman aged 30 to 39 in good health and CMV-seronegative. CDR3 protein: CASSLTGGTEAFF. The DNA of the CDR3 is TGTGCCAGCAGCTTGACAGGGGGCACTGAAGCTTTCTTT.